This record concerns one T cell receptor (beta chain) sequence. Its antigen is unknown. The sample comes from a study of shared clonotypes between healthy human individuals. The overall study: Donor ages ranged 18 to 49 years: a couple of women, three men.

CDR3 length: 15 residues. V gave up 3 bases and J gave up 5 bases; unmatched junction bases: 8. Germline assignment: CDR1 SGHRS and CDR2 YFSETQ. Donors comprised healthy HIV-negative adults lacking recent acute infections or vaccinations. Clones were read by immunoSEQ multiplex PCR, and TCRdb kept only the in-frame ones, dropping some. The top ten hold 11% of the sample, which has about 230,000 clones, approximately 70% seen once. Study-wide findings and caveats: Naive CD4 clonotype sharing across four donors was 4% to 5.5%.

Sequencing was done on a sample of memory CD4+ T cells sorted from blood. Documented subset: CD45RA-negative fraction. The TCR comes from a man younger than 45 in good health. The chain couples TRBV5-1 to TRBJ2-1; 7 bases fit TRBD2. This CDR3 is CASSSASGGNNEQFF. CDR3 coding DNA: TGCGCCAGCAGCTCTGCTAGCGGAGGAAACAATGAGCAGTTCTTC. Full variable domain (outside the CDR3, taken from reference TRBV5-1 and TRBJ2-1): KAGVTQTPRYLIKTRGQQVTLSCSPISGHRSVSWYQQTPGQGLQFLFEYFSETQRNKGNFPGRFSGRQFSNSRSEMNVSTLELGDSALYLCASSSASGGNNEQFFGPGTRLTVL.